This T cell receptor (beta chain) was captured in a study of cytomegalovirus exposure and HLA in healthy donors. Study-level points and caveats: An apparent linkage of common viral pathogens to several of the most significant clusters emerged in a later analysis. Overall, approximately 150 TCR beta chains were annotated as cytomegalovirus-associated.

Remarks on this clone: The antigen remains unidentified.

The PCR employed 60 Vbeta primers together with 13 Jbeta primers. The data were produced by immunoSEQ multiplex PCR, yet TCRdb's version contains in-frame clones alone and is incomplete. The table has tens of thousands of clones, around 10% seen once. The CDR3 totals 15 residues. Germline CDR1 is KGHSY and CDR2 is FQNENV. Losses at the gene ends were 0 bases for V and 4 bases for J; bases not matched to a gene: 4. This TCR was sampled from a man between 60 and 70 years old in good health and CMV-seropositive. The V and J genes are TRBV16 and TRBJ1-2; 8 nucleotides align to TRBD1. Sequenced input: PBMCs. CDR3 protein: CASSQSTGVGYGYTF. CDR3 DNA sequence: TGTGCCAGCAGCCAATCGACAGGGGTAGGCTATGGCTACACCTTC.